The 19 T cell receptor beta chains presented below share a single source sample, sequenced in a study of identical twins. Using its own MiXCR run on the 5' RACE reads, TCRdb lists one record per CDR3 protein. The data hold about 790,000 distinct CDR3 sequences, with 15% to 20% observed a single time. Another study also made use of these data, one on T cells expressing NK-cell markers.

Sequencing was done on a sample of PBMCs. These receptors were obtained from a woman in her late teens or twenties in good health.

This clonotype was counted between two and nine times. The chain joins TRBV7-2 to TRBJ2-5; D may be TRBD2 (7 bases). Trimming left V 3 bases short and J 5 bases short, with 13 bases between. Per the germline V gene, CDR1 is SGHTA and CDR2 is FQGNSA. The CDR3 length is 14 residues. CDR3 loop: CASSFRGAYETQYF. The CDR3 DNA follows: TGTGCCAGCAGCTTTCGGGGGGCCTATGAGACCCAGTACTTC.

At least ten counts were recorded for this clonotype. The chain combines TRBV19 with TRBJ1-5, with unresolved D. The CDR3 is made up of 13 amino acids. The V gene lost 3 bases and the J gene lost 7 bases, with 10 bases spanning the gap. CDR1 LNHDA and CDR2 SQIVND come from the germline V gene (reference sequence). CDR3 region: CASSITDRQPQHF. CDR3 sequence (DNA): TGTGCCAGTAGTATTACGGACCGGCAGCCCCAGCATTTT.

A few counts support this clonotype. The chain combines TRBV6-1 with TRBJ2-3; TRBD2 aligns across 10 bases. V trimming: 6 bases; J trimming: 6 bases; junction bases outside the gene matches: 9. Per the germline V gene, CDR1 is MNHNS and CDR2 is SASEGT. The length of the CDR3 is 15 residues. DNA of the CDR3: TGTGCCAGCAGGGCCCGAGCGGGAGGGTCGGATACGCAGTATTTT. This codes for CASRARAGGSDTQYF.

In this sample, this clonotype turned up many times. The J gene is TRBJ2-3, the V gene TRBV20-1; 9 bases are a match to TRBD1. V lost 1 base to trimming and J lost 8 bases; unmatched junction nucleotides: 13. This CDR3 comprises 16 residues. Germline lookup yields CDR1 DFQATT and CDR2 SNEGSKA (reference sequence). DNA for the CDR3: TGCAGTGCTAGAGGACCGGGACAGGGTATCTGGGGTACGCAGTATTTT. Residues: CSARGPGQGIWGTQYF.

The rearrangement links TRBV7-9 to TRBJ2-2; 9 bases align to TRBD1. Trimming cost V 5 bases and J 6 bases; bases outside gene matches: 7. Germline CDR1 SEHNR, CDR2 FQNEAQ (reference sequence). CDR3 length equals 15 residues. CDR3 region: CASSKGQGMAGELFF. The CDR3 DNA follows: TGTGCCAGCAGCAAAGGACAGGGGATGGCCGGGGAGCTGTTTTTT. Full variable domain (missing parts from reference TRBV7-9 and TRBJ2-2): DTGVSQNPRHKITKRGQNVTFRCDPISEHNRLYWYRQTLGQGPEFLTYFQNEAQLEKSRLLSDRFSAERPKGSFSTLEIQRTEQGDSAMYLCASSKGQGMAGELFFGEGSRLTVL.

This clonotype occurred many times. The chain combines TRBV7-2 with TRBJ2-1; 10 nucleotides line up with TRBD2. Germline lookup yields CDR1 SGHTA and CDR2 FQGNSA. The ends lost 2 bases at V and 11 bases at J; junction bases unmatched: 3. The CDR3 runs to 13 residues. CDR3 bases: TGTGCCAGCAGCTTATTTAGCGGGGGGAAGCAGTTCTTC. It encodes CASSLFSGGKQFF.

This clonotype was seen a handful of times. V and J are TRBV20-1 and TRBJ2-3, with D maybe TRBD2 (6 bases). The CDR3 is made up of 13 amino acids. The germline V gene has CDR1 DFQATT and CDR2 SNEGSKA (reference sequence). Trimming stripped 7 bases from V and 0 bases from J, with 11 bases between. This CDR3 is CSVKRASTDTQYF. CDR3 DNA sequence: TGCAGTGTTAAGCGGGCTAGCACAGATACGCAGTATTTT.

This clonotype was observed a few times. V is TRBV4-3 and J is TRBJ1-2; weak D call: TRBD1 (5 bases). CDR1 LGHNA and CDR2 YSLEER come from the germline V gene. This CDR3 is 15 amino acids long. The germline V and J ends were trimmed by 1 base and 5 bases, with 14 bases remaining between them. CDR3 amino acids: CASSQVPRDPYGYTF. The CDR3 region has the DNA TGCGCCAGCAGCCAAGTACCGAGGGACCCATATGGCTACACCTTC.

This rearrangement joins TRBV9 to TRBJ1-5; D is ambiguous. CDR1 is SGDLS and CDR2 is YYNGEE in the germline V gene. Trimming cost V 0 bases and J 4 bases, with 2 bases left between them. The CDR3 runs 12 residues. In DNA, the CDR3 is TGTGCCAGCAGCGTAGGGAATCAGCCCCAGCATTTT. Its protein is CASSVGNQPQHF.

This clonotype was detected only a few times. The chain joins TRBV6-5 to TRBJ2-3; D is perhaps TRBD1 (5 bases). With 2 bases removed from V and 4 bases from J, the gap between germline ends came to 7 bases. In germline, CDR1 is MNHEY, CDR2 SVGAGI. The CDR3 spans 13 residues. The chain's CDR3 is CASSYRGPDTQYF. The CDR3 bases are TGTGCCAGCAGTTACAGGGGCCCAGATACGCAGTATTTT.

This clonotype was counted ten times or more. This chain links TRBV7-2 with TRBJ2-3; D is perhaps TRBD1 or TRBD2 (5 bases each). Trimming pared 3 bases from V and 5 bases from J, leaving 15 bases between. From germline, CDR1 is SGHTA and CDR2 FQGNSA. The CDR3 length is 15 residues. The DNA for the CDR3 is TGTGCCAGCAGCTTGAGGGGTACGAGGGAAGATACGCAGTATTTT. Encoded protein: CASSLRGTREDTQYF.

A few counts support this clonotype. The chain combines TRBV20-1 with TRBJ2-5; D is unresolved. The germline V gene has CDR1 DFQATT and CDR2 SNEGSKA (reference sequence). Trimming pared 2 bases from V and 2 bases from J, leaving 12 bases between. The CDR3 length is 14 residues. The CDR3, as DNA: TGCAGTGCTAGAATCGCGACCAAACAAGAGACCCAGTACTTC. As protein: CSARIATKQETQYF.

The table lists this clonotype with a few counts. CDR3 residues: CASSSRDGRELFF. DNA of the CDR3: TGTGCCAGCAGCTCGAGGGATGGCCGGGAGCTGTTTTTT. This rearrangement joins TRBV7-2 to TRBJ2-2, with D perhaps matching TRBD2 (5 bases). This CDR3 spans 13 amino acids. The germline V gene has CDR1 SGHTA and CDR2 FQGNSA. Trimming removed 4 bases at V and 9 bases at J, with 12 bases between.

This clonotype was counted at least ten times. This sequence joins TRBV5-1 and TRBJ2-3; D possibly corresponds to TRBD2 (6 bases). Trimming took off 3 bases at V and 2 bases at J, with 19 bases between the two ends. The CDR3 runs 17 residues. Germline CDR1 reads SGHRS; CDR2 reads YFSETQ. CDR3 nucleotide sequence: TGCGCCAGCAGCTCCCAGCCTTCCGGGGGAAACACAGATACGCAGTATTTT. Its protein product is CASSSQPSGGNTDTQYF.

This clonotype occurred a few times. CDR3 sequence (DNA): TGTGCCAGCAGCTTGCCTAGCGGGACTATGGAGCAGTTCTTC. Amino acid sequence: CASSLPSGTMEQFF. The V call is TRBV7-2, the J call TRBJ2-1, with 9 bases aligning to TRBD2. This CDR3 has 14 residues. V was clipped by 3 bases and J by 10 bases; unmatched bases: 7. Germline loops: CDR1 SGHTA, CDR2 FQGNSA.

This chain joins TRBV2 and TRBJ2-1; D possibly uses TRBD1 or TRBD2 (5 bases each). Trimming took 8 bases from V and 0 from J, leaving 14 bases between them. Germline loops: CDR1 SNHLY, CDR2 FYNNEI. The CDR3 is 15 amino acids. Written as DNA, the CDR3 is TGTGCCAGCCTTGTTGGGACGGCCTCCTACAATGAGCAGTTCTTC. This sequence encodes CASLVGTASYNEQFF.

This rearrangement joins TRBV5-5 to TRBJ1-2; D possibly corresponds to TRBD1 (5 bases). The CDR3 totals 14 residues. Trimming pared 4 bases from V and 4 bases from J, leaving 14 bases between. Germline V lookup: CDR1 SGHKS, CDR2 YYEKEE (reference sequence). The CDR3 sequence: CASSHRDLIYGYTF. CDR3 nucleotides: TGTGCCAGCAGCCACCGGGACTTGATCTATGGCTACACCTTC. Together with reference TRBV5-5 and TRBJ1-2, the CDR3 gives the full variable domain: DAGVTQSPTHLIKTRGQQVTLRCSPISGHKSVSWYQQVLGQGPQFIFQYYEKEERGRGNFPDRFSARQFPNYSSELNVNALLLGDSALYLCASSHRDLIYGYTFGSGTRLTVV.

The chain recombines TRBV10-1 with TRBJ2-7; 10 bases are a match to TRBD1. Germline assignment: CDR1 WNHNN and CDR2 SYGVQD (reference sequence). CDR3 length: 16 residues. With 0 bases clipped from V and 6 bases from J, the junction kept 8 bases outside the gene matches. The CDR3 loop reads CASSESGGQGIGEQYF. The CDR3 DNA reads TGCGCCAGCAGTGAGTCAGGGGGACAGGGGATCGGCGAGCAGTACTTC.

The chain uses TRBV12-3 or TRBV12-4 and TRBJ1-1; D uncertain. The CDR3 extends over 14 amino acids. Trimming left V 2 bases short and J 3 bases short, with 10 bases between. DNA for the CDR3: TGTGCCAGCAGTTTATATTTAGGCTACACTGAAGCTTTCTTT. Amino acids: CASSLYLGYTEAFF.